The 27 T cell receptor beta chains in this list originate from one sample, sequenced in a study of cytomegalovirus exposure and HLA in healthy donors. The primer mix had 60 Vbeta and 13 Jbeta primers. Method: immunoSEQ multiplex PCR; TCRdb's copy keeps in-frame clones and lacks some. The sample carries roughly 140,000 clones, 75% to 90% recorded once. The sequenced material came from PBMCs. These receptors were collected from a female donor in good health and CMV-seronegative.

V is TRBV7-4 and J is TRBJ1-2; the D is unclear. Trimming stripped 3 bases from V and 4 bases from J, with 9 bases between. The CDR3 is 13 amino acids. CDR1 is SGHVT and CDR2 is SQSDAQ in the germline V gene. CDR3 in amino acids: CASSFQVTYGYTF. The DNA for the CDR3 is TGTGCCAGCAGCTTCCAGGTAACCTATGGCTACACCTTC. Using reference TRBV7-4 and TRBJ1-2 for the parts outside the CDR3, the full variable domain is GAGVSQSPRYKVAKRGRDVALRCDSISGHVTLYWYRQTLGQGSEVLTYSQSDAQRDKSGRPSGRFSAERPERSVSTLKIQRTEQGDSAVYLCASSFQVTYGYTFGSGTRLTVV.

The chain's CDR3 is CSVEYGSGSYEQYF. In DNA, the CDR3 is TGCAGCGTTGAATACGGGAGTGGGTCCTACGAGCAGTACTTC. This rearrangement joins TRBV29-1 to TRBJ2-7, with D tentatively TRBD2 (6 bases). This CDR3 is 14 amino acids long. Germline-derived CDR1 and CDR2 are SQVTM and ANQGSEA. V was cut by 2 bases and J by 1 base, with 12 bases left in between.

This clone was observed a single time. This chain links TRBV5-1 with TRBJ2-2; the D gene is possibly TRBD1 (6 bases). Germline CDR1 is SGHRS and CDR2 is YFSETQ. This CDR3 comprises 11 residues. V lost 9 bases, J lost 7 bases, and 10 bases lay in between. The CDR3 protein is CATRQDGELFF. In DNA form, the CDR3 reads TGCGCCACCAGACAGGACGGGGAGCTGTTTTTT. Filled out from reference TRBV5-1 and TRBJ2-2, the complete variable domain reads KAGVTQTPRYLIKTRGQQVTLSCSPISGHRSVSWYQQTPGQGLQFLFEYFSETQRNKGNFPGRFSGRQFSNSRSEMNVSTLELGDSALYLCATRQDGELFFGEGSRLTVL.

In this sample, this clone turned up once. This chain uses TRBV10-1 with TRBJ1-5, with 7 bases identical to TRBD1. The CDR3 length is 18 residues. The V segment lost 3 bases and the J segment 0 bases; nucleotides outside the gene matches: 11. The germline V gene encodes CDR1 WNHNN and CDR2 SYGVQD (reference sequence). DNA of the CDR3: TGCGCCAGCAGTGAAGACCGTAACAGGGGCTATAGCAATCAGCCCCAGCATTTT. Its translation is CASSEDRNRGYSNQPQHF.

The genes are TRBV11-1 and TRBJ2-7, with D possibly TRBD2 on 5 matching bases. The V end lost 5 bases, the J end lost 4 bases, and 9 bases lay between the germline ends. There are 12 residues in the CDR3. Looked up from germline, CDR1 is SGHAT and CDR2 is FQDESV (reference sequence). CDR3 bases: TGTGCCAGCAGCGCTACGGGATACGAGCAGTACTTC. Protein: CASSATGYEQYF. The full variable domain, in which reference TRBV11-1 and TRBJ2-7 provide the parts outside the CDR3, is EAEVAQSPRYKITEKSQAVAFWCDPISGHATLYWYRQILGQGPELLVQFQDESVVDDSQLPKDRFSAERLKGVDSTLKIQPAELGDSAMYLCASSATGYEQYFGPGTRLTVT.

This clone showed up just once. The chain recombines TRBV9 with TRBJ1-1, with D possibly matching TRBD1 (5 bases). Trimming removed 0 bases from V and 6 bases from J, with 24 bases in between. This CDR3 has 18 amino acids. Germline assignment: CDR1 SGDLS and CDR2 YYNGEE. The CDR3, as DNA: TGTGCCAGCAGCGTAGTAGGGTCGGAGGGTGGATGGGGCGCTGAAGCTTTCTTT. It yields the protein CASSVVGSEGGWGAEAFF.

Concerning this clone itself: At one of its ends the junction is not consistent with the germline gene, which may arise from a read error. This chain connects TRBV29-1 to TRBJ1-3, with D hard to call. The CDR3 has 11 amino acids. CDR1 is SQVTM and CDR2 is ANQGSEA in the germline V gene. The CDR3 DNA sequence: TGCAGCGTTCTTAGCTTTTCTGGTTGGCATTTT. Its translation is CSVLSFSGWHF.

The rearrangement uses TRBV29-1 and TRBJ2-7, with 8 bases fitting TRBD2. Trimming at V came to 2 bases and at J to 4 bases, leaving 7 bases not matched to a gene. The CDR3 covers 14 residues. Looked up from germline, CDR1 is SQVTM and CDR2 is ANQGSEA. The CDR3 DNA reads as TGCAGCGTTGAACTCTCGTCGGGAGGGTACGAGCAGTACTTC. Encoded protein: CSVELSSGGYEQYF.

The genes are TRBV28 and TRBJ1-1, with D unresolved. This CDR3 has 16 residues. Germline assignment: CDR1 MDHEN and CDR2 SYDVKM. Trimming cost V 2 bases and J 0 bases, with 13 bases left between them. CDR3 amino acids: CASSLERARLNTEAFF. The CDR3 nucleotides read TGTGCCAGCAGTTTAGAGAGGGCAAGGTTGAACACTGAAGCTTTCTTT. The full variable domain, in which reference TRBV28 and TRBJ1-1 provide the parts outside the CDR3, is DVKVTQSSRYLVKRTGEKVFLECVQDMDHENMFWYRQDPGLGLRLIYFSYDVKMKEKGDIPEGYSVSREKKERFSLILESASTNQTSMYLCASSLERARLNTEAFFGQGTRLTVV.

CDR3 sequence (DNA): TGTGCCAGCAGTCCCCAGGGTACTGGAAACACTGAAGCTTTCTTT. Protein: CASSPQGTGNTEAFF. This chain connects TRBV6-1 to TRBJ1-1; possibly TRBD1 for D (5 bases). The length of the CDR3 is 15 residues. Germline assignment: CDR1 MNHNS and CDR2 SASEGT. The V end lost 5 bases, the J end lost 2 bases, and 15 bases lay between the germline ends.

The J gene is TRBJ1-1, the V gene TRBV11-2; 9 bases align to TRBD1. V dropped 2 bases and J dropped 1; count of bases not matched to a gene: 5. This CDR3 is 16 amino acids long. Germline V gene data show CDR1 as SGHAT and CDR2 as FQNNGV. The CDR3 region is CASSLIGTGRNTEAFF. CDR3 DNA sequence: TGTGCCAGCAGCTTAATCGGGACAGGGCGGAACACTGAAGCTTTCTTT.

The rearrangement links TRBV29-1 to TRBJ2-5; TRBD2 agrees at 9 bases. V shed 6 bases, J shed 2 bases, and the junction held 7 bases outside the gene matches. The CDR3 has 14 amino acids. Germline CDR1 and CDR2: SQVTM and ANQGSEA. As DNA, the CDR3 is TGCAGCGTGGGAGCGGGAGGAGGTCAAGAGACCCAGTACTTC. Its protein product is CSVGAGGGQETQYF.

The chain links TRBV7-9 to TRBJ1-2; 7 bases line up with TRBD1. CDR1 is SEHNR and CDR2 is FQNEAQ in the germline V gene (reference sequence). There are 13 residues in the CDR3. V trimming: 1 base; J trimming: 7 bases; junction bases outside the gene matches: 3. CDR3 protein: CASSLVGGSGYTF. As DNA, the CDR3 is TGTGCCAGCAGCTTAGTAGGGGGCTCTGGCTACACCTTC.

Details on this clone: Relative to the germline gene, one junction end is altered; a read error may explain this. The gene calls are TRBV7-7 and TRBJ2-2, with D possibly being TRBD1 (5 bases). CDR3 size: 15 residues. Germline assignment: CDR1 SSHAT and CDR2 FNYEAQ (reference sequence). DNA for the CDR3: TGTGCTAGCAGCTTAGAAGGGGCGAACACCGGGGAGCTGTTTTTT. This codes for CASSLEGANTGELFF. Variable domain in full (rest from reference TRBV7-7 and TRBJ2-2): GAGVSQSPRYKVTKRGQDVTLRCDPISSHATLYWYQQALGQGPEFLTYFNYEAQPDKSGLPSDRFSAERPEGSISTLTIQRTEQRDSAMYRCASSLEGANTGELFFGEGSRLTVL.

The CDR3 DNA is TGTGCCATCAGCCGACCGGACTCGGACTATGGCTACACCTTC. This gives the protein CAISRPDSDYGYTF. The chain uses TRBV10-3 and TRBJ1-2; D gene uncertain. Deletions cut 6 bases from V and 3 bases from J, with 14 bases between. The CDR3 is 14 amino acids. From germline, CDR1 is ENHRY and CDR2 SYGVKD.

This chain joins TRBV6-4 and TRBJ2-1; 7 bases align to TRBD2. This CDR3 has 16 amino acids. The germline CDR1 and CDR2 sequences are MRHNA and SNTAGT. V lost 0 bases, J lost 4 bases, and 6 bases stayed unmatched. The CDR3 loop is CASSDSGLAVYNEQFF. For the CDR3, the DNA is TGTGCCAGCAGTGACTCGGGGCTAGCGGTATACAATGAGCAGTTCTTC.

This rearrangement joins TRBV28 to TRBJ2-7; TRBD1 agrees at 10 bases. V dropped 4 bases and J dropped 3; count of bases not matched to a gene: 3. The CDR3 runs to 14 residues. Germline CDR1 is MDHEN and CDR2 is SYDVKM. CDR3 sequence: CASSSGTGVYEQYF. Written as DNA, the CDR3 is TGTGCCAGCAGTTCCGGGACAGGGGTCTACGAGCAGTACTTC.

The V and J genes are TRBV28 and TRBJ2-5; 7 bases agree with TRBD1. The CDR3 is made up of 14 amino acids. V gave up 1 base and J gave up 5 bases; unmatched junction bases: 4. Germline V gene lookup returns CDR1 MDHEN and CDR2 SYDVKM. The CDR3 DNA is TGTGCCAGCAGTTTATATAAGGGGGCGGAGACCCAGTACTTC. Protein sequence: CASSLYKGAETQYF.

This CDR3 is CASSSSVRAQPQHF. The CDR3 region has the DNA TGTGCCAGCAGTAGTAGCGTGAGGGCACAGCCCCAGCATTTT. The V gene is TRBV27, the J gene TRBJ1-5; D remains unclear. Looked up from germline, CDR1 is MNHEY and CDR2 is SMNVEV (reference sequence). Trimming left V 5 bases short and J 7 bases short, with 15 bases between. The CDR3 consists of 14 residues.

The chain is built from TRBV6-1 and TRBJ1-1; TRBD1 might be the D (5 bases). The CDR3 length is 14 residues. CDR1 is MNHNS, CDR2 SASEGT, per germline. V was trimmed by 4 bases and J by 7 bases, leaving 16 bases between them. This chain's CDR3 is CASSVAGTGVEAFF. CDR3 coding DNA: TGTGCCAGCAGTGTAGCAGGGACGGGGGTTGAAGCTTTCTTT.

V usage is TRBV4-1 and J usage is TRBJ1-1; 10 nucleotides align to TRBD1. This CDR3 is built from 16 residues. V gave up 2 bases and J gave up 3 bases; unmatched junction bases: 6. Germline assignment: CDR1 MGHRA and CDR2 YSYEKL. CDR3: CASSQSAGTGDTEAFF. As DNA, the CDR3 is TGCGCCAGCAGCCAATCAGCCGGGACAGGGGACACTGAAGCTTTCTTT.

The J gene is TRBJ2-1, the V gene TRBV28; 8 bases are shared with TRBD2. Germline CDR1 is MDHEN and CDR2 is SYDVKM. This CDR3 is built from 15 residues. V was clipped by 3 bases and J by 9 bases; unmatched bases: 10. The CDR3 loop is CASSFLGLGSSEQFF. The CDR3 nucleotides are TGTGCCAGCAGTTTTCTGGGACTAGGATCGAGTGAGCAGTTCTTC.

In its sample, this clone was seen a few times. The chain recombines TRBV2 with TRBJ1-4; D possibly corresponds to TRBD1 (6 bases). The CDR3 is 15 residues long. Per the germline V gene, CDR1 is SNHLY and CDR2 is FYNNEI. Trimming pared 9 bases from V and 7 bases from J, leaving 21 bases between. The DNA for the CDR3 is TGTGCCAGTCACGGCAGGGGATTTGCGAGTGAAAAACTGTTTTTT. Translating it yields CASHGRGFASEKLFF.

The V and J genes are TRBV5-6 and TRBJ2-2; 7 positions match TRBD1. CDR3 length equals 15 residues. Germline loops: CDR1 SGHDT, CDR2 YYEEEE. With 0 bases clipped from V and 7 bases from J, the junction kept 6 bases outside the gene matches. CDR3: CASSLAYRGLGELFF. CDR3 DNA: TGTGCCAGCAGCTTGGCATACAGGGGTCTCGGGGAGCTGTTTTTT.

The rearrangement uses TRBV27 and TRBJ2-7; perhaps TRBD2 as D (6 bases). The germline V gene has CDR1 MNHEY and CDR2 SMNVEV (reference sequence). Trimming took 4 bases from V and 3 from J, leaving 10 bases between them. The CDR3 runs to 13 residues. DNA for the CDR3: TGTGCCAGCAGTTACGGGAGTCACTACGAGCAGTACTTC. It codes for CASSYGSHYEQYF.

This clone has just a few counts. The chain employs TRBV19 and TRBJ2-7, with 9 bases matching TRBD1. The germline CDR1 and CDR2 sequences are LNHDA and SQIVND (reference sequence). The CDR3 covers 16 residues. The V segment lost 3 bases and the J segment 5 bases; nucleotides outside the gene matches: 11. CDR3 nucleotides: TGTGCCAGTAGTATTCTCTCCGGGACAGGGTTCGACGAGCAGTACTTC. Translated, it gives CASSILSGTGFDEQYF.

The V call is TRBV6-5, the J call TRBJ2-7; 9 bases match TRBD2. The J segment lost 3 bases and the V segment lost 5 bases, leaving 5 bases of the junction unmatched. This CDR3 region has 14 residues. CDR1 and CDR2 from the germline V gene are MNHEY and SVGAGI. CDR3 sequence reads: CASSTGTSIYEQYF. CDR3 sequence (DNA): TGTGCCAGCAGTACCGGGACTAGCATCTACGAGCAGTACTTC.